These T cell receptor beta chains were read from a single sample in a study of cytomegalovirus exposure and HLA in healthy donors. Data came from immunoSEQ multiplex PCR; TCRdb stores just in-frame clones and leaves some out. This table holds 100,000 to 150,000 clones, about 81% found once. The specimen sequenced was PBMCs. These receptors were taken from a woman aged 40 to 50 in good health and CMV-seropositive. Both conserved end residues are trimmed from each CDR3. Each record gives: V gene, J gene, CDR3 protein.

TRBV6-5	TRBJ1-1	ASKVGDTEAF
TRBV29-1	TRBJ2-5	SVYRGGVQETQY
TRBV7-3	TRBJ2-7	ASSLPGTSYEQY
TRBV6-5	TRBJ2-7	ASSYSGGERAYEQY
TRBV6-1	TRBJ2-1	ASSEDWRGEQF
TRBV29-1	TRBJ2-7	SVGGGSYEQY
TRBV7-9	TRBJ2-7	ASSLSGGYEQY
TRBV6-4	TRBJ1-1	ASSDVPGRTEAF
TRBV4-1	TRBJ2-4	ASSQDLWGQGERAKNIQY
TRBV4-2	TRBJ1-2	ASSQDRGSMGYT
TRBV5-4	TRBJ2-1	VARRGGFNEQF
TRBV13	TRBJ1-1	ASSLPSQGIMNTEAF
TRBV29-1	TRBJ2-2	SAEQGITGELF
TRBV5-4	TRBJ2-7	ASSKVGGTPYEQY
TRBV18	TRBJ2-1	ASSRTGAMNEQF
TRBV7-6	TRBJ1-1	ASSLAPRGGMNTEAF
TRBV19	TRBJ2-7	ASSIGGGAVFYEQY
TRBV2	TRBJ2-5	ASKPGVGEETQY
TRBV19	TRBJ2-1	ASGQGYSNEQF
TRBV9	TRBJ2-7	ASSVGGRAVSEQY
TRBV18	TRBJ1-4	ASSSNGQGANEKLF
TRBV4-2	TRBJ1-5	ASSQAAYRVSQPQH
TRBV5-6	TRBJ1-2	ASSLGGPIGGYT
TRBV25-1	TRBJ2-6	ASSEYGTGPSGANVLT
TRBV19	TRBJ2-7	ASSRKVGGNYEQY
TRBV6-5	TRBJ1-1	ASSYSWELLQAF
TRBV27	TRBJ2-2	ASSFDLDSTATGELF
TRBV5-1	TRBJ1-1	ASRQGSNTEAF
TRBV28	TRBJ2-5	ASEPWQGALETQY
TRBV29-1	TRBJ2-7	SVLGTGAGHEQY
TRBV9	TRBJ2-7	ASSPGNTDYEQY
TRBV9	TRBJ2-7	ASSNPASGSYEQY
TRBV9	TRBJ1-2	ASSAEVSGTPGGGYT
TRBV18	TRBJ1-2	ASSLIPGTEGYGYT
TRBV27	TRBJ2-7	ASSWTAGTYEQY
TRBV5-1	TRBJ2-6	ASSLGGGPTGANVLT
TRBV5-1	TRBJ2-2	ASSPGASGNGGELF
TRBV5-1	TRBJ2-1	ASSLAAGGQAGGYNEQF
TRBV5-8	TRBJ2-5	ASSLPHRQETQY
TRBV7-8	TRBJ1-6	ASSSTGTNSPLH
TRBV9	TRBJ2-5	ASGDREVETQY
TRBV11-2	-	ASTPHLLAGLTYEQY
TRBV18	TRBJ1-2	ASSPSRFYGYT
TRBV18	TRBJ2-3	ASSPAWALAGRGDTQY
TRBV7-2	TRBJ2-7	ASRRLSTGLEQY
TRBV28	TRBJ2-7	ASSRTEPYEQY
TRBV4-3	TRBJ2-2	ASSQDQGSTGELF
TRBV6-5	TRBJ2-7	ASSYSQGGVDEQY
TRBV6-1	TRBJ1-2	ASSETGVYGYT
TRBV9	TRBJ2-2	ASSDSGISTGELF
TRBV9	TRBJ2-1	ASSELSKSYNEQF